Below are 16 T cell receptor beta chains sequenced from a single sample in a study of patients and donors after allogeneic stem cell transplantation. MiXCR, applied by TCRdb to the RT-PCR reads, yields one record per CDR3 protein. The table records about a million distinct CDR3 sequences, over 15% of them present only once. Sequenced: blood, either unsorted or a sorted T cell fraction (not recorded which). Receptor source: a human donor who was either an allogeneic HSCT recipient or a stem cell or donor lymphocyte infusion donor (not recorded which). It is not recorded whose cells these are; they may come from a transplant donor.

In this sample, this clonotype turned up a few times. This chain links TRBV7-9 with TRBJ1-6, with D tentatively TRBD1 (5 bases). Trimming removed 2 bases at V and 7 bases at J, with 15 bases between. The CDR3 extends over 16 amino acids. CDR1 is SEHNR and CDR2 is FQNEAQ in the germline V gene (reference sequence). This CDR3 reads CASSLNPGARNSPLHF. As DNA, the CDR3 is TGTGCCAGCAGCTTAAACCCCGGGGCGCGAAATTCACCCCTCCACTTT.

V and J are TRBV9 and TRBJ2-5, with D perhaps TRBD1 (6 bases). The germline V gene has CDR1 SGDLS and CDR2 YYNGEE. CDR3 length equals 15 residues. Trimming removed 3 bases from V and 3 bases from J, with 15 bases in between. This chain's CDR3 is CASSAQGLREETQYF. CDR3 bases: TGTGCCAGCAGCGCCCAGGGGTTAAGGGAAGAGACCCAGTACTTC.

This clonotype was seen ten or more times. The CDR3 protein is CASNSAGGSYNEQFF. The CDR3 nucleotides read TGTGCCAGCAACTCAGCGGGGGGGTCCTACAATGAGCAGTTCTTC. J is TRBJ2-1 and V is TRBV6-2 or TRBV6-3; 10 nucleotides line up with TRBD2. The CDR3 covers 15 residues. Looked up from germline, CDR1 is MNHEY and CDR2 is SVGEGT. The V segment lost 7 bases and the J segment 1 base; nucleotides outside the gene matches: 4.

The chain links TRBV9 to TRBJ2-7, with 8 positions matching TRBD2. CDR1 and CDR2 (germline): SGDLS, YYNGEE. Trimming removed 0 bases from V and 3 bases from J; junction bases left unmatched: 2. This CDR3 comprises 14 residues. The CDR3 sequence: CASSVVAGGYEQYF. CDR3 bases: TGTGCCAGCAGCGTAGTGGCGGGAGGCTACGAGCAGTACTTC.

The DNA of the CDR3 is TGCAGCGTTGAGATCCCTGGAGGACCGCAGTTCTTC. Translation: CSVEIPGGPQFF. The chain joins TRBV29-1 to TRBJ2-1, with a weak D call TRBD2 (5 bases). In germline, CDR1 is SQVTM, CDR2 ANQGSEA. CDR3 length equals 12 residues. Trimming removed 3 bases at V and 12 bases at J, with 15 bases between.

This clonotype came up a few times. The V and J genes are TRBV7-2 and TRBJ1-2, with 9 bases identical to TRBD1. This CDR3 is built from 13 residues. Germline V CDR1 and CDR2: SGHTA, FQGNSA. Losses at the gene ends were 5 bases for V and 8 bases for J; bases not matched to a gene: 6. CDR3 in amino acids: CASSRDRARGYTF. Here the CDR3 DNA reads TGTGCCAGCAGCCGGGACAGGGCGAGGGGCTACACCTTC.

The CDR3 region is CAISEGQGTEAFF. CDR3 in DNA: TGTGCCATCAGTGAAGGTCAGGGGACTGAAGCTTTCTTT. This chain uses TRBV10-3 with TRBJ1-1, with D perhaps matching TRBD1 (6 bases). Deletions cut 3 bases from V and 5 bases from J, with 10 bases between. The germline V gene encodes CDR1 ENHRY and CDR2 SYGVKD. The CDR3 consists of 13 residues.

The gene calls are TRBV29-1 and TRBJ2-1; tentatively, D is TRBD2 (7 bases). CDR1 and CDR2 from the germline V gene are SQVTM and ANQGSEA. The CDR3 spans 11 residues. V lost 2 bases and J lost 15, with 14 bases in between. CDR3 sequence: CSVERRAGAFF. The CDR3 DNA reads TGCAGCGTTGAAAGAAGGGCGGGGGCGTTCTTC.

The V gene is TRBV12-3 or TRBV12-4, the J gene TRBJ1-4; possible D gene TRBD1, 6 bases. V lost 6 bases to trimming and J lost 8 bases, with 16 bases between them. CDR3 length: 14 amino acids. CDR3 sequence: CASSLTGRREKLFF. Here the CDR3 DNA reads TGTGCCAGCAGCCTGACAGGTCGGAGGGAAAAACTGTTTTTT.

This clonotype has more than one count but fewer than ten. The CDR3 loop is CASRPALAATYEQYF. The DNA for the CDR3 is TGTGCCAGCAGGCCAGCCCTAGCGGCCACCTACGAGCAGTACTTC. The genes are TRBV3-1 and TRBJ2-7, with 7 bases identical to TRBD2. Germline assignment: CDR1 LGHDT and CDR2 YNNKEL (reference sequence). Trimming cost V 6 bases and J 2 bases; bases outside gene matches: 10. The CDR3 is 15 residues long.

The V gene is TRBV30, the J gene TRBJ2-4, with 10 bases lining up with TRBD2. Germline-derived CDR1 and CDR2 are GTSNPN and SVGIG (reference sequence). Germline trimming cut 1 base from V and 0 bases from J; bases unmatched to any gene: 6. The CDR3 extends over 17 amino acids. CDR3 residues: CAWSAPGLALAKNIQYF. CDR3 sequence (DNA): TGTGCCTGGAGTGCTCCGGGACTAGCGTTAGCCAAAAACATTCAGTACTTC.

This clonotype has only one observation. The rearrangement joins TRBV15 to TRBJ2-1; 7 nucleotides agree with TRBD2. The CDR3 runs 14 residues. After removal of 1 base from V and 8 bases from J, the junction contained 5 bases not matched to a gene. From germline, CDR1 is LNHNV and CDR2 YYDKDF (reference sequence). The CDR3 bases are TGTGCCACCAGCAGAGGGGGGGGGAGCCATGAGCAGTTCTTC. Encoded protein: CATSRGGGSHEQFF.

CDR3 bases: TGTGCCAGCAGCGAGGGGTCCGGGCGCGCGACCCATGGCTACACCTTC. Translating gives CASSEGSGRATHGYTF. The chain combines TRBV7-9 with TRBJ1-2, with a possible D match to TRBD1 (5 bases). The CDR3 length is 16 residues. Germline V lookup: CDR1 SEHNR, CDR2 FQNEAQ (reference sequence). The V gene lost 5 bases and the J gene lost 6 bases, with 22 bases spanning the gap.

This sequence joins TRBV7-9 and TRBJ2-7, with D unresolved. Trimming left V 5 bases short and J 4 bases short, with 15 bases between. This CDR3 is built from 14 residues. CDR1 and CDR2 (germline): SEHNR, FQNEAQ (reference sequence). The DNA of the CDR3 is TGTGCCAGCAGCCTCGGGTGGAAACCTTACGAGCAGTACTTC. Translating it yields CASSLGWKPYEQYF.

This clonotype was seen a few times. The chain has TRBV7-8 and TRBJ2-2; TRBD1 matches at 7 bases. CDR1 SGHVS and CDR2 FQNEAQ come from the germline V gene. V lost 4 bases to trimming and J lost 2 bases; unmatched junction nucleotides: 4. The CDR3 runs 15 residues. In nucleotides, the CDR3 is TGTGCCAGCAGCTCGGGACAGACTAACACCGGGGAGCTGTTTTTT. It yields the protein CASSSGQTNTGELFF.

The chain employs TRBV7-2 and TRBJ2-6, with D possibly matching TRBD2 (5 bases). Germline V CDR1 and CDR2: SGHTA, FQGNSA. The CDR3 contains 13 residues. V lost 5 bases and J 9 bases, leaving 11 bases between the germline ends. The CDR3 nucleotides are TGTGCCAGCAGCCGTACTAGTAACAACGTCCTGACTTTC. Translated: CASSRTSNNVLTF.